The 7 T cell receptor beta chains given below trace back to one sample, sequenced in a study of T-cell reconstitution after alpha-beta-depleted transplantation in children. Their antigens are not known. Regarding the study as a whole: About two months after transplant, alpha-beta T cells reportedly came from several hundred expanded graft clones.

It was with unique molecular identifiers that the TCRbeta library was prepared. TCRdb independently ran MiXCR on the PCR reads; one entry per CDR3 protein. The sample contains roughly 32,000 distinct CDR3 sequences, under 7.5% of which appear only once. Material: peripheral blood, obtained 60 days after TCRalphabeta/CD19-depleted stem cell transplant. All receptors derive from a child under three years old who had a stem cell transplant for acute myeloid leukemia, so the T cells may come from the graft donor.

This clonotype was seen repeatedly, ten times or more. This chain joins TRBV7-2 and TRBJ2-1, with 9 bases that match TRBD2. There are 15 residues in the CDR3. Germline CDR1 SGHTA, CDR2 FQGNSA. V shed 4 bases and J 2 bases; nucleotides not matched to a gene: 3. CDR3 DNA: TGTGCCAGCAGCTCTAGCGGGAAGACCTACAATGAGCAGTTCTTC. It yields the protein CASSSSGKTYNEQFF.

By sample share, this clonotype is medium-sized (0.01 to 0.1%). The chain carries TRBV6-6 and TRBJ2-3, with TRBD2 matching over 7 bases. Germline V CDR1 and CDR2: MNHNY, SVGAGI (reference sequence). With 5 bases clipped from V and 7 bases from J, the junction kept 12 bases outside the gene matches. This CDR3 contains 15 residues. The CDR3 protein is CASSPPGRMGNTQYF. CDR3 sequence (DNA): TGTGCCAGCAGTCCGCCCGGGAGGATGGGAAATACGCAGTATTTT.

Ten or more counts support this clonotype. The rearrangement joins TRBV5-4 to TRBJ2-5; D may be TRBD2 (6 bases). Germline V gives CDR1 SGHNT, CDR2 YYREEE (reference sequence). The V end lost 2 bases, the J end lost 3 bases, and 11 bases lay between the germline ends. This CDR3 region has 14 residues. CDR3 residues: CASSFNGGEETQYF. CDR3 sequence (DNA): TGTGCCAGCAGCTTTAACGGAGGGGAAGAGACCCAGTACTTC.

Ten or more counts support this clonotype. The chain couples TRBV6-5 to TRBJ1-2; weak D call: TRBD1 (6 bases). CDR3 size: 16 residues. Germline CDR1 reads MNHEY; CDR2 reads SVGAGI. V was shortened by 2 bases and J by 4 bases, with 17 bases between the two germline ends. In DNA form, the CDR3 reads TGTGCCAGCAGTTACGGGCACCACAGGGTTGGCTATGGCTACACCTTC. It yields the protein CASSYGHHRVGYGYTF.

This clonotype occurred many times. The chain employs TRBV6-1 and TRBJ2-1; 11 nucleotides line up with TRBD1. V lost 4 bases and J lost 3; bases outside the gene matches: 5. There are 16 residues in the CDR3. CDR1 is MNHNS, CDR2 SASEGT, per germline. The chain's CDR3 is CASSAWGQGGYNEQFF. As DNA, the CDR3 is TGTGCCAGCAGTGCCTGGGGACAGGGGGGCTACAATGAGCAGTTCTTC.

This clonotype was found many times. The V call is TRBV12-3 or TRBV12-4, the J call TRBJ2-3, with TRBD2 identical over 12 bases. The CDR3 has 15 residues. Trimming at V came to 5 bases and at J to 0 bases, leaving 0 bases not matched to a gene. The CDR3 sequence: CASSGLAGSTDTQYF. The CDR3, as DNA: TGTGCCAGCAGTGGACTAGCGGGAAGCACAGATACGCAGTATTTT.

There are many counts of this clonotype. CDR3 sequence: CASSPFRDKAIQYF. DNA for the CDR3: TGTGCCAGCAGTCCTTTCCGGGACAAGGCCATTCAGTACTTC. The J gene is TRBJ2-4, the V gene TRBV6-1; perhaps TRBD1 as D (6 bases). The germline gives CDR1 MNHNS, CDR2 SASEGT. Deletions cut 5 bases from V and 9 bases from J, with 17 bases between. This CDR3 has 14 amino acids.